One and the same sample provided the 26 T cell receptor beta chains below, sequenced in a study of T-cell memory formation after mild COVID-19. Via MiXCR, TCRdb re-called the 5' RACE reads, giving one row per CDR3 protein. The table includes about 130,000 distinct CDR3 sequences, approximately 15% detected once. Sequencing was done on a sample of PBMCs or a T cell subset sorted from them (not recorded which). These receptors all stem from a man aged 18 to 29 who had mild COVID-19 (a few samples of this study predate the infection). Cell type and time point are not known.

The sample holds many counts of this clonotype. This chain links TRBV10-3 with TRBJ2-3; D unresolved. Looked up from germline, CDR1 is ENHRY and CDR2 is SYGVKD. The CDR3 extends over 12 amino acids. V lost 8 bases and J lost 8, with 14 bases in between. Here the CDR3 reads CAIDAAHGTQYF. CDR3 coding DNA: TGTGCCATCGACGCAGCCCATGGTACGCAGTATTTT.

This clonotype was counted a few times. CDR3 sequence: CASSPLGGGAYNEQFF. The CDR3 region has the DNA TGTGCCAGCAGCCCCCTAGGGGGCGGGGCCTACAATGAGCAGTTCTTC. This chain links TRBV7-3 with TRBJ2-1; weak D call: TRBD1 (7 bases). Germline CDR1 and CDR2: SGHTA and FQGTGA. This CDR3 spans 16 amino acids. V was pared by 5 bases and J by 2 bases, with 16 bases between.

The CDR3 here is CASSQALANTGELFF. The DNA for the CDR3 is TGCGCCAGCAGCCAAGCCCTCGCGAACACCGGGGAGCTGTTTTTT. The chain carries TRBV4-1 and TRBJ2-2, with D unresolved. In germline, CDR1 is MGHRA, CDR2 YSYEKL. Deletions cut 1 base from V and 0 bases from J, with 6 bases between. The CDR3 sequence is 15 residues long.

V and J are TRBV9 and TRBJ1-3; no clear D. Germline CDR1 is SGDLS and CDR2 is YYNGEE. The CDR3 is made up of 15 amino acids. The V end lost 0 bases, the J end lost 0 bases, and 7 bases lay between the germline ends. The CDR3 loop reads CASSVGGTSGNTIYF. DNA for the CDR3: TGTGCCAGCAGCGTAGGAGGAACCTCTGGAAACACCATATATTTT.

This clonotype was seen ten or more times. The chain employs TRBV9 and TRBJ1-5; D remains unclear. Germline V gene data show CDR1 as SGDLS and CDR2 as YYNGEE. The germline V and J ends were trimmed by 0 bases and 5 bases, with 6 bases remaining between them. This CDR3 has 13 residues. CDR3 in amino acids: CASSVGVDQPQHF. The CDR3 DNA reads TGTGCCAGCAGCGTAGGGGTGGATCAGCCCCAGCATTTT.

This clonotype has just a few counts. Germline and junction disagree at one end, which may indicate a read error. This sequence joins TRBV7-2 and TRBJ1-2; TRBD1 is a possible D gene (6 bases). Germline loops: CDR1 SGHTA, CDR2 FQGNSA. The CDR3 spans 14 residues. CDR3 sequence: CASRFNLEQGGYIF. The CDR3 bases are TGTGCCAGCAGATTTAACCTAGAACAGGGTGGCTACATCTTC.

V usage is TRBV4-3 and J usage is TRBJ2-7, with D maybe TRBD1 (5 bases). The V and J ends lost 3 bases and 2 bases respectively, with 11 bases between them. The V gene's germline CDR1 is LGHNA and CDR2 YSLEER. CDR3 length: 14 residues. The CDR3 sequence is CASSHIDRAYEQYF. For the CDR3, the DNA is TGCGCCAGCAGCCATATAGACAGAGCCTACGAGCAGTACTTC.

The rearrangement links TRBV19 to TRBJ1-5, with TRBD1 as a possible D gene (5 bases). V was cut by 3 bases and J by 4 bases, with 10 bases left in between. The CDR3 has 14 residues. Germline-derived CDR1 and CDR2 are LNHDA and SQIVND (reference sequence). The CDR3 region has the DNA TGTGCCAGTAGTATTTGGGGACCGAATCAGCCCCAGCATTTT. Protein product: CASSIWGPNQPQHF.

Only a few counts were recorded for this clonotype. This sequence joins TRBV3-1 and TRBJ1-1; 7 nucleotides align to TRBD1. Germline V lookup: CDR1 LGHDT, CDR2 YNNKEL (reference sequence). This CDR3 comprises 15 residues. J was trimmed by 6 bases and V by 1 base; bases with no gene match: 8. The CDR3 protein is CASSQVRQGTPEAFF. CDR3 nucleotides: TGTGCCAGCAGCCAAGTGAGACAGGGTACCCCTGAAGCTTTCTTT. Filled out from reference TRBV3-1 and TRBJ1-1, the complete variable domain reads DTAVSQTPKYLVTQMGNDKSIKCEQNLGHDTMYWYKQDSKKFLKIMFSYNNKELIINETVPNRFSPKSPDKAHLNLHINSLELGDSAVYFCASSQVRQGTPEAFFGQGTRLTVV.

The chain recombines TRBV7-9 with TRBJ2-6; D is undetermined. In germline, CDR1 is SEHNR, CDR2 FQNEAQ (reference sequence). V lost 5 bases and J lost 0, with 8 bases in between. This CDR3 is 15 amino acids long. DNA for the CDR3: TGTGCCAGCAGCGCCGGTAACTCTGGGGCCAACGTCCTGACTTTC. It is translated as CASSAGNSGANVLTF.

The chain combines TRBV4-3 with TRBJ2-3; no clear D gene. The CDR3 covers 15 residues. V lost 0 bases to trimming and J lost 0 bases, with 7 bases between them. Germline CDR1 LGHNA, CDR2 YSLEER. CDR3 residues: CASSQDLLSTDTQYF. The CDR3 bases are TGCGCCAGCAGCCAAGATCTACTAAGCACAGATACGCAGTATTTT.

This clonotype was seen only a few times. The V and J genes are TRBV4-3 and TRBJ2-7; D call uncertain. Germline assignment: CDR1 LGHNA and CDR2 YSLEER. V was clipped by 2 bases and J by 6 bases, with 11 bases between them. The CDR3 length is 13 residues. This chain's CDR3 is CASSQQYTAEQYF. The CDR3 DNA follows: TGCGCCAGCAGCCAACAATACACGGCCGAGCAGTACTTC.

This clonotype was seen at least ten times. CDR3 sequence: CASSLFNNEQFF. The CDR3 DNA reads as TGTGCCAGCAGCTTGTTCAACAATGAGCAGTTCTTC. This rearrangement joins TRBV7-2 to TRBJ2-1; D gene uncertain. The CDR3 covers 12 residues. CDR1 and CDR2 from the germline V gene are SGHTA and FQGNSA. V was pared by 3 bases and J by 5 bases, with 5 bases between.

In its sample, this clonotype was seen many times. A much larger clone lies one base from this, so it may be a read error. The J gene is TRBJ2-3, the V gene TRBV7-2; D possibly matches TRBD1 or TRBD2 (5 bases each). This CDR3 has 14 residues. Germline CDR1 is SGHTA and CDR2 is FQGNSA. Trimming left V 4 bases short and J 0 bases short, with 8 bases between. The CDR3 nucleotides read TGTGCCAGCAGCTCACGGGGCAGCACAGATACGCAGTATTTT. It yields the protein CASSSRGSTDTQYF.

This clonotype has a handful of counts. V gene TRBV5-1 combines with J gene TRBJ2-1; 7 bases map to TRBD2. This CDR3 contains 15 residues. V was pared by 4 bases and J by 0 bases, with 4 bases of the junction left unmatched. Germline V gene sequence: CDR1 SGHRS, CDR2 YFSETQ. The CDR3 coding sequence is TGCGCCAGCAGCCCGAGCGGGGACTCCTACAATGAGCAGTTCTTC. Residues: CASSPSGDSYNEQFF.

This clonotype was observed at least ten times. This rearrangement joins TRBV5-6 to TRBJ2-5; no definite D call. Germline values: CDR1 SGHDT, CDR2 YYEEEE. The ends were cut back, 3 bases at V and 5 bases at J, with 14 bases in the middle. This CDR3 contains 14 residues. CDR3 sequence: CASSWSRVRETQYF. The CDR3 DNA reads TGTGCCAGCAGCTGGAGTAGGGTTCGGGAGACCCAGTACTTC.

The chain is built from TRBV4-1 and TRBJ2-5; possibly TRBD1 or TRBD2 for D (6 bases each). This CDR3 has 15 residues. In germline, CDR1 is MGHRA, CDR2 YSYEKL. V was trimmed by 3 bases and J by 3 bases, leaving 14 bases between them. Here the CDR3 reads CASSQEGQAKETQYF. CDR3 in DNA: TGCGCCAGCAGCCAGGAGGGACAAGCTAAAGAGACCCAGTACTTC.

CDR3 protein: CAISESARNSGNTIYF. CDR3 nucleotide sequence: TGTGCCATCAGTGAGTCGGCCAGAAACTCTGGAAACACCATATATTTT. This chain joins TRBV10-3 and TRBJ1-3, with D uncertain. The V gene lost 0 bases and the J gene lost 0 bases, with 9 bases spanning the gap. This CDR3 is 16 amino acids long. Germline CDR1 is ENHRY and CDR2 is SYGVKD.

This clonotype was counted a few times. This chain connects TRBV7-9 to TRBJ1-1; 7 bases align to TRBD1. CDR3 length equals 15 residues. With V trimmed by 4 bases and J by 0 bases, 5 bases remained unmatched. The germline V gene encodes CDR1 SEHNR and CDR2 FQNEAQ (reference sequence). This CDR3 reads CASSSSTGLNTEAFF. The CDR3, as DNA: TGTGCCAGCAGCTCGTCGACAGGGTTGAACACTGAAGCTTTCTTT.

This sequence joins TRBV5-6 and TRBJ1-2; TRBD1 matches at 7 bases. This CDR3 is 16 amino acids long. J gave up 5 bases and V 4 bases, and 14 bases lay outside the gene matches. Germline values: CDR1 SGHDT, CDR2 YYEEEE. CDR3 sequence (DNA): TGTGCCAGCAGCCGGCTGGGACAGCCCGAAACGTATGGCTACACCTTC. This sequence encodes CASSRLGQPETYGYTF.

The CDR3 region is CASSAARASYEQYF. DNA for the CDR3: TGCGCCAGCAGCGCGGCCAGGGCCTCCTACGAGCAGTACTTC. The chain uses TRBV5-1 and TRBJ2-7, with a possible D match to TRBD1 (5 bases). V shed 4 bases and J shed 0 bases, with 11 bases lying between them. Germline V lookup: CDR1 SGHRS, CDR2 YFSETQ. CDR3 size: 14 residues.

This clonotype occurred a few times. The rearrangement joins TRBV6-5 to TRBJ2-7, with 10 positions matching TRBD1. Germline CDR1 MNHEY, CDR2 SVGAGI. V shed 5 bases and J 3 bases; nucleotides not matched to a gene: 7. The CDR3 contains 15 residues. The CDR3 DNA follows: TGTGCCAGCAGTCCCGGACAGGGGGGGTACTACGAGCAGTACGTC. It yields the protein CASSPGQGGYYEQYV.

Ten or more counts support this clonotype. The chain couples TRBV3-1 to TRBJ2-7, with D perhaps matching TRBD1 or TRBD2 (5 bases each). The germline V gene encodes CDR1 LGHDT and CDR2 YNNKEL (reference sequence). CDR3 size: 16 residues. Trimming shortened V by 2 bases and J by 3 bases, and 17 bases separated the two germline ends. The chain's CDR3 is CASSQHGTVDGYEQYF. The CDR3 bases are TGTGCCAGCAGCCAACACGGGACGGTGGATGGCTACGAGCAGTACTTC.

The V call is TRBV6-1, the J call TRBJ1-1, with D perhaps TRBD1 (5 bases). The CDR3 totals 12 residues. V was pared by 6 bases and J by 10 bases, with 15 bases between. The germline V gene encodes CDR1 MNHNS and CDR2 SASEGT. The CDR3 region has the DNA TGTGCCAGCAGCCTACAGGTCGGTGTAGCTTTCTTT. Amino acid sequence: CASSLQVGVAFF.

The chain employs TRBV7-3 and TRBJ1-2, with D uncertain. This CDR3 comprises 15 residues. V lost 4 bases and J lost 2, with 14 bases in between. Germline CDR1 and CDR2: SGHTA and FQGTGA. As DNA, the CDR3 is TGTGCCAGCAGCTCGTCAGGCACGCCAAACTATGGCTACACCTTC. It translates to CASSSSGTPNYGYTF. The whole variable domain, remainder taken from reference TRBV7-3 and TRBJ1-2, is GAGVSQTPSNKVTEKGKYVELRCDPISGHTALYWYRQSLGQGPEFLIYFQGTGAADDSGLPNDRFFAVRPEGSVSTLKIQRTERGDSAVYLCASSSSGTPNYGYTFGSGTRLTVV.

The genes are TRBV20-1 and TRBJ2-3; 7 bases fit TRBD2. J gave up 0 bases and V 3 bases, and 6 bases lay outside the gene matches. The CDR3 runs to 15 residues. Germline-derived CDR1 and CDR2 are DFQATT and SNEGSKA (reference sequence). The CDR3 sequence: CSARRAGTSTDTQYF. CDR3 in DNA: TGCAGTGCTAGGCGAGCGGGGACTAGCACAGATACGCAGTATTTT.